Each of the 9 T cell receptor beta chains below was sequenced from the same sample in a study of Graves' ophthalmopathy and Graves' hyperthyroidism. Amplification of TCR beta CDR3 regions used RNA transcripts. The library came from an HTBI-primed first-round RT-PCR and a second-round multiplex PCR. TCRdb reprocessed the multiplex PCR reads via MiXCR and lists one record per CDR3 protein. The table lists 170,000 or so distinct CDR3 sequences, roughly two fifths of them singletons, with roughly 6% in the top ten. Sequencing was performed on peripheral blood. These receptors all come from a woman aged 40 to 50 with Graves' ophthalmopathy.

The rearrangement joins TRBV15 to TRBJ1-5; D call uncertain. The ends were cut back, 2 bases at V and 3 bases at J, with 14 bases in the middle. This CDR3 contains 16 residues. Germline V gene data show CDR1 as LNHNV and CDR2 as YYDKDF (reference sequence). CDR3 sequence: CATSRSVPRDNQPQHF. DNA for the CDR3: TGTGCCACCAGCAGATCGGTCCCTCGGGACAATCAGCCCCAGCATTTT.

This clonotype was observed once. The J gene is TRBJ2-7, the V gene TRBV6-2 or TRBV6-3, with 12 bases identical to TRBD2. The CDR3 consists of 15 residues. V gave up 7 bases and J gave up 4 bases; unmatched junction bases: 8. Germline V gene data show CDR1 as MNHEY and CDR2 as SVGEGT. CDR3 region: CASTNRLAGVYEQYF. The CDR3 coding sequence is TGTGCCAGCACCAACAGACTAGCGGGAGTGTACGAGCAGTACTTC.

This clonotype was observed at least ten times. CDR3 coding DNA: TGTGCCAGCAGTCGAGGGGGCCCAGCATTTGGAGCTTTCTTT. Translated, it gives CASSRGGPAFGAFF. The chain carries TRBV6-5 and TRBJ1-1; the match to TRBD1 covers 7 bases. Germline V gene lookup returns CDR1 MNHEY and CDR2 SVGAGI. The CDR3 length is 14 residues. The V gene end was trimmed by 5 bases and the J gene end by 10 bases; junction bases not matched to a gene: 13.

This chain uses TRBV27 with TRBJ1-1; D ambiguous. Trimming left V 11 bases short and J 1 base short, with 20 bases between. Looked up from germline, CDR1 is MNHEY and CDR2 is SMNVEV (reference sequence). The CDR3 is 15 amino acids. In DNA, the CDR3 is TGTGCCGTACTTATAGTGCGGCGGGAGAACACTGAAGCTTTCTTT. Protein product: CAVLIVRRENTEAFF.

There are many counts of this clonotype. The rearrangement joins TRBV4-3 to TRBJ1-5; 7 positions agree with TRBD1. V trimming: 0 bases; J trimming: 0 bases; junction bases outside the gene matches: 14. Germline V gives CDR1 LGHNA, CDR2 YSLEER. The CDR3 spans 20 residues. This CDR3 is CASSQDHRGRGRASNQPQHF. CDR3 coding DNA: TGCGCCAGCAGCCAAGACCATAGGGGGAGGGGGCGGGCTAGCAATCAGCCCCAGCATTTT.

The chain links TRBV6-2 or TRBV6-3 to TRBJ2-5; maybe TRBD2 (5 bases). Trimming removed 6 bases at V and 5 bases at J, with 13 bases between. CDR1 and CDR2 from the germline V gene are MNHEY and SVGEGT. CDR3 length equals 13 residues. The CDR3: CASRSDERETQYF. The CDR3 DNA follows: TGTGCCAGCAGGTCAGATGAGCGGGAGACCCAGTACTTC.

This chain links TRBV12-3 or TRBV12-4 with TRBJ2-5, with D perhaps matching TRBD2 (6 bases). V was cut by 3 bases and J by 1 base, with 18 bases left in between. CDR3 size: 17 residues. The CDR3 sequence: CASSFRRDFDAQETQYF. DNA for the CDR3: TGTGCCAGCAGTTTCAGACGGGACTTCGATGCCCAAGAGACCCAGTACTTC.

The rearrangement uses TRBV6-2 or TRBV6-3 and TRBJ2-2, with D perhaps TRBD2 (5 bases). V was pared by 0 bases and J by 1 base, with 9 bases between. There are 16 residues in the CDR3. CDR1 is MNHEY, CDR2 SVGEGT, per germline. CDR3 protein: CASSYSRRLNTGELFF. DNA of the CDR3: TGTGCCAGCAGTTACTCTCGGAGGTTGAACACCGGGGAGCTGTTTTTT.

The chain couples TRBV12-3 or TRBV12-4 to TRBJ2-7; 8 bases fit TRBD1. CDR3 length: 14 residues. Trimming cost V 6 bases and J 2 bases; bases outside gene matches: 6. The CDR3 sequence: CASRGTGFPYEQYF. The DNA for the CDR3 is TGTGCCAGCAGGGGGACAGGCTTTCCCTACGAGCAGTACTTC.